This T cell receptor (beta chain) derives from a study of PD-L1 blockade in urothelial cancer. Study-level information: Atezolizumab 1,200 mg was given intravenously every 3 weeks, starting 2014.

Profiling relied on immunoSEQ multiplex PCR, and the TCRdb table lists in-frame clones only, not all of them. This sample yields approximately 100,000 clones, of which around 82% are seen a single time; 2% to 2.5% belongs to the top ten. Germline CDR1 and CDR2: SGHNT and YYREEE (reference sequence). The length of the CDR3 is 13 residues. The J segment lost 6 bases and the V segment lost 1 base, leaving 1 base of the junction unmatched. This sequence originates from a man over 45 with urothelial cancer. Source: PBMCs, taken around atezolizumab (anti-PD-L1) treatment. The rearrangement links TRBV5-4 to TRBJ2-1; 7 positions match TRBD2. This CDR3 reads CASSLREGNEQFF. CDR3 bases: TGTGCCAGCAGCTTGAGGGAGGGCAATGAGCAGTTCTTC.